What follows are 17 T cell receptor beta chains derived from one specimen sequenced in a study of graft-versus-host responses after intestinal transplantation. Libraries were prepared by immunoSEQ multiplex PCR; TCRdb keeps only in-frame clonotypes and omits some of them. The repertoire holds some 14,000 clones, with 35% to 40% as singletons. Labeling with CFSE marked around 200,000 responder cells, which were plated with around 200,000 irradiated, violet-dye-labeled stimulator cells. Sequences were derived from alloreactive CD8+ T cells from a mixed lymphocyte reaction culture, sampled before intestinal transplant. As to subset: CFSE-low proliferating T cells sorted from approximately six-day pre-transplant mixed lymphocyte reaction (GvH or HvG direction). The origin of the receptors is a human patient who received an intestinal transplant.

In this sample, this clone turned up many times. V and J are TRBV4-1 and TRBJ1-4; D is ambiguous. The CDR3 extends over 13 amino acids. V was clipped by 1 base and J by 4 bases, with 4 bases between them. Germline V CDR1 and CDR2: MGHRA, YSYEKL. The DNA of the CDR3 is TGCGCCAGCAGCCAAGCCGGTAATGAAAAACTGTTTTTT. This sequence encodes CASSQAGNEKLFF.

This chain connects TRBV5-1 to TRBJ2-1; D possibly corresponds to TRBD1 (6 bases). Germline V gives CDR1 SGHRS, CDR2 YFSETQ. The CDR3 length is 11 residues. V lost 8 bases to trimming and J lost 7 bases, with 10 bases between them. DNA of the CDR3: TGCGCCAGTACCAGGGGAAATGAGCAGTTCTTC. It yields the protein CASTRGNEQFF.

The chain uses TRBV6-6 and TRBJ1-5; no definite D call. The CDR3 is 16 amino acids. The germline gives CDR1 MNHNY, CDR2 SVGAGI (reference sequence). V lost 2 bases to trimming and J lost 5 bases, with 16 bases between them. CDR3: CASSYPGREIHQPQHF. The DNA of the CDR3 is TGTGCCAGCAGTTACCCCGGGCGGGAGATCCATCAGCCCCAGCATTTT.

This chain uses TRBV9 with TRBJ2-1; 10 positions agree with TRBD2. CDR1 and CDR2 (germline): SGDLS, YYNGEE. V dropped 3 bases and J dropped 7; count of bases not matched to a gene: 13. This CDR3 comprises 17 residues. The CDR3: CASSAHRLAGDRNEQFF. In DNA, the CDR3 is TGTGCCAGCAGCGCTCACCGTCTAGCGGGAGATCGAAATGAGCAGTTCTTC.

CDR3: CASSLDAGGSYNEQFF. Here the CDR3 DNA reads TGTGCCAGCAGTTTGGATGCGGGCGGTTCCTACAATGAGCAGTTCTTC. This chain uses TRBV27 with TRBJ2-1, with D perhaps TRBD2 (5 bases). The V and J ends lost 3 bases and 1 base respectively, with 13 bases between them. The germline gives CDR1 MNHEY, CDR2 SMNVEV (reference sequence). The CDR3 is 16 amino acids.

In this sample, this clone is medium-sized (0.01 to 0.1%). The chain joins TRBV19 to TRBJ1-2, with 7 bases lining up with TRBD1. CDR3 size: 12 residues. V gave up 6 bases and J gave up 8 bases; unmatched junction bases: 6. CDR1 and CDR2 (germline): LNHDA, SQIVND (reference sequence). CDR3 nucleotides: TGTGCCAGTAGCCCGACAGGGAACGGCTACACCTTC. This translates into CASSPTGNGYTF.

This clone was recorded a few times. The chain employs TRBV6-1 and TRBJ2-1; 7 positions match TRBD1. Germline assignment: CDR1 MNHNS and CDR2 SASEGT. There are 13 residues in the CDR3. The J segment lost 4 bases and the V segment lost 6 bases, leaving 3 bases of the junction unmatched. DNA of the CDR3: TGTGCCAGCAGGGACAGGTTGTACAATGAGCAGTTCTTC. Protein: CASRDRLYNEQFF.

The gene calls are TRBV29-1 and TRBJ2-2, with 11 nucleotides matching TRBD2. J was trimmed by 4 bases and V by 5 bases; bases with no gene match: 3. CDR1 and CDR2 from the germline V gene are SQVTM and ANQGSEA. The CDR3 spans 14 residues. CDR3: CSVTGLAATGELFF. Written as DNA, the CDR3 is TGCAGCGTTACGGGACTAGCGGCCACCGGGGAGCTGTTTTTT.

The chain recombines TRBV6-1 with TRBJ1-5, with D perhaps matching TRBD1 (5 bases). The V gene's germline CDR1 is MNHNS and CDR2 SASEGT. V was shortened by 2 bases and J by 4 bases, with 12 bases between the two germline ends. The CDR3 is 15 amino acids. This CDR3 is CASSEWGGLNQPQHF. CDR3 nucleotides: TGTGCCAGCAGTGAATGGGGCGGCCTTAATCAGCCCCAGCATTTT.

The chain employs TRBV19 and TRBJ1-2; TRBD1 matches 7 bases. Per germline, CDR1 LNHDA and CDR2 SQIVND (reference sequence). With V trimmed by 8 bases and J by 4 bases, 7 bases remained unmatched. This CDR3 comprises 13 residues. The CDR3 region is CASSTGVAYGYTF. The CDR3 coding sequence is TGTGCCAGTTCTACAGGGGTGGCCTATGGCTACACCTTC.

The rearrangement joins TRBV7-9 to TRBJ2-2, with 8 bases fitting TRBD1. Germline CDR1 reads SEHNR; CDR2 reads FQNEAQ (reference sequence). The trim removed 5 bases at V and 5 bases at J, leaving 10 bases unmatched. This CDR3 has 16 amino acids. CDR3 sequence (DNA): TGTGCCAGCAGCCCCTACACAGGGGGGAGGACCGGGGAGCTGTTTTTT. Translation: CASSPYTGGRTGELFF.

Concerning this clone: This sample includes further DNA sequences coding for the same CDR3. The chain couples TRBV6-5 to TRBJ1-2; possible D gene TRBD1, 5 bases. The V end was cut by 0 bases, the J end by 10 bases, with 15 bases between. The CDR3 is 14 amino acids. Germline loops: CDR1 MNHEY, CDR2 SVGAGI. The CDR3 DNA follows: TGTGCCAGCAGTTACTCCGGGACGGGAGGAGACTACACCTTC. It codes for CASSYSGTGGDYTF.

The chain employs TRBV18 and TRBJ2-1; D might be TRBD1 (5 bases). CDR3 length: 13 amino acids. The V gene lost 4 bases and the J gene lost 12 bases, with 16 bases spanning the gap. Germline CDR1 reads KGHSH; CDR2 reads LQKENI. The CDR3 DNA follows: TGTGCCAGCTCACTTGGGCGAAGGGGAACGCAGTTCTTC. Encoded protein: CASSLGRRGTQFF.

This clone is classed as medium-sized (0.01 to 0.1%). The genes are TRBV27 and TRBJ2-7; D is unclear. Trimming left V 3 bases short and J 2 bases short, with 8 bases between. Per the germline V gene, CDR1 is MNHEY and CDR2 is SMNVEV (reference sequence). The CDR3 is 13 amino acids. The DNA of the CDR3 is TGTGCCAGCAGTTTCGCAGCGACCTACGAGCAGTACTTC. Translated, it gives CASSFAATYEQYF.

The V call is TRBV27, the J call TRBJ1-5, with a possible D match to TRBD1 (5 bases). Trimming shortened V by 3 bases and J by 1 base, and 7 bases separated the two germline ends. This CDR3 contains 14 residues. Germline V CDR1 and CDR2: MNHEY, SMNVEV (reference sequence). CDR3 in amino acids: CASSFGGSNQPQHF. CDR3 DNA: TGTGCCAGCAGTTTCGGGGGAAGCAATCAGCCCCAGCATTTT.

This clone was counted ten times or more. This chain links TRBV7-8 with TRBJ2-7, with TRBD1 matching over 7 bases. With V trimmed by 5 bases and J by 5 bases, 9 bases remained unmatched. This CDR3 region has 14 residues. In germline, CDR1 is SGHVS, CDR2 FQNEAQ. As DNA, the CDR3 is TGTGCCAGCAGCGAACACGCCGGGACAGACGAGCAGTACTTC. Its protein is CASSEHAGTDEQYF.

A few counts support this clone. This rearrangement joins TRBV29-1 to TRBJ1-1; tentatively, D is TRBD1 (6 bases). This CDR3 region has 14 residues. V lost 2 bases and J 1 base, leaving 11 bases between the germline ends. Germline assignment: CDR1 SQVTM and CDR2 ANQGSEA. This chain's CDR3 is CSVEKGTTNTEAFF. CDR3 nucleotide sequence: TGCAGCGTTGAAAAGGGGACAACGAACACTGAAGCTTTCTTT.